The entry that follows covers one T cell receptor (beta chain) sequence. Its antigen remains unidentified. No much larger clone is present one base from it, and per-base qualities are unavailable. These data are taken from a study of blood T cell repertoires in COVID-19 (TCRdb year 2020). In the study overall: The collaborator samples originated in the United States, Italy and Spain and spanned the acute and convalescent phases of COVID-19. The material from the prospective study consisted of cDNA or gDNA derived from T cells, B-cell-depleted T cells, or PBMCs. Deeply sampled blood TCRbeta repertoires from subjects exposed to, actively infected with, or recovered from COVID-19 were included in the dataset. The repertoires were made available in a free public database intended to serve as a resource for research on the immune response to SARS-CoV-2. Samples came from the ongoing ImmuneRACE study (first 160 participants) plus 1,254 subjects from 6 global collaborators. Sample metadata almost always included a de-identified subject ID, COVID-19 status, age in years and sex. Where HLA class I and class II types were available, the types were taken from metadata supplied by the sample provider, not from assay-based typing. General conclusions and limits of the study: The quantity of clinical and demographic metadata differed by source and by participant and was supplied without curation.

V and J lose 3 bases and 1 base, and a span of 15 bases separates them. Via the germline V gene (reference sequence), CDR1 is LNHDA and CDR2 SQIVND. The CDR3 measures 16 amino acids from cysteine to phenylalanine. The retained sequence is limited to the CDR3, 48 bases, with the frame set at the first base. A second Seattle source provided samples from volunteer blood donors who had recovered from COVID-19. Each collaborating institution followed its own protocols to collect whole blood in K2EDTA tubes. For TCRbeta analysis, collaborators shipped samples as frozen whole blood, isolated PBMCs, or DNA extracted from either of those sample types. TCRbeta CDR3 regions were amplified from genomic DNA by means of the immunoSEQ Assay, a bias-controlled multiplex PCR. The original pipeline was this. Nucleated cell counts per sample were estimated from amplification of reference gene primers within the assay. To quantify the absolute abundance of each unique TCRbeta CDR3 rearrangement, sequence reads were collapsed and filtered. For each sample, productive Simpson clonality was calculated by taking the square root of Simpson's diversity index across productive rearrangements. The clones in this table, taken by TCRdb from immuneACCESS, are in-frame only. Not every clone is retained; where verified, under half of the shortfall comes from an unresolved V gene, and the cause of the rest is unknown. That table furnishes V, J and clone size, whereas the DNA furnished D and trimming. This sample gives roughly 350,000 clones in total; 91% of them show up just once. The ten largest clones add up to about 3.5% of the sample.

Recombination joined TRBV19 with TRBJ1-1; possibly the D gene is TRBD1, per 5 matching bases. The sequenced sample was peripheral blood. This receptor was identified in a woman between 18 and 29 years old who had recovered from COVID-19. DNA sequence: TGTGCCAGTAGTATCAGGGCCGGGAGCGAGAACACTGAAGCTTTCTTT. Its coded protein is CASSIRAGSENTEAFF.